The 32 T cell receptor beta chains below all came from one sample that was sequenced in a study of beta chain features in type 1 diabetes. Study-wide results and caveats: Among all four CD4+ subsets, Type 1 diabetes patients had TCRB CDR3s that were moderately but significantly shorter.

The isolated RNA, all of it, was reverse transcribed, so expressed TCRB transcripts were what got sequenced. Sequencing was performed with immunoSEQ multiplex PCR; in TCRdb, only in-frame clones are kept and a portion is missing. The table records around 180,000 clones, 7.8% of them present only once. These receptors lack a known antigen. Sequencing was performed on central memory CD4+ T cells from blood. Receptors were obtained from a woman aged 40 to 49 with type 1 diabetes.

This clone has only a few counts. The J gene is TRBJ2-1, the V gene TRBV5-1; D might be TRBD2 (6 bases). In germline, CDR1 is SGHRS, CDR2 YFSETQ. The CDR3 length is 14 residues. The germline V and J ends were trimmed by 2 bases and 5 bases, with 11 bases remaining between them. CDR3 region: CASSLLAANNEQFF. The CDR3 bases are TGCGCCAGCAGCTTACTAGCAGCCAACAATGAGCAGTTCTTC. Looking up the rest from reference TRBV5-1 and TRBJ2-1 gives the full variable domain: KAGVTQTPRYLIKTRGQQVTLSCSPISGHRSVSWYQQTPGQGLQFLFEYFSETQRNKGNFPGRFSGRQFSNSRSEMNVSTLELGDSALYLCASSLLAANNEQFFGPGTRLTVL.

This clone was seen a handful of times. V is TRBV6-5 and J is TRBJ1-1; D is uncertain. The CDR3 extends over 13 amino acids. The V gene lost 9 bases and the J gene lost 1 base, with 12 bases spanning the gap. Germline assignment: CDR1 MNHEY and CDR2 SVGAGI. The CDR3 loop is CASWGDANTEAFF. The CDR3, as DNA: TGTGCCAGTTGGGGAGATGCGAACACTGAAGCTTTCTTT.

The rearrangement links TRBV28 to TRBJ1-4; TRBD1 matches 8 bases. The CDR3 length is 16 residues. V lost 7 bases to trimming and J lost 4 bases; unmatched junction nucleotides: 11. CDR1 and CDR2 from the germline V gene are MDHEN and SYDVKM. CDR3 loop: CASNNQGALDNEKLFF. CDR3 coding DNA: TGTGCCAGCAATAATCAGGGGGCGCTGGATAATGAAAAACTGTTTTTT.

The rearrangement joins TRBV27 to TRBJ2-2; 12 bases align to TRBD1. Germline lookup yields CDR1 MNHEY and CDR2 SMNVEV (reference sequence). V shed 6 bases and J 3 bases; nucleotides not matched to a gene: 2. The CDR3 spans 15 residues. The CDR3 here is CASRRDRGHTGELFF. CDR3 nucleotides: TGTGCCAGCAGAAGGGACAGGGGGCACACCGGGGAGCTGTTTTTT.

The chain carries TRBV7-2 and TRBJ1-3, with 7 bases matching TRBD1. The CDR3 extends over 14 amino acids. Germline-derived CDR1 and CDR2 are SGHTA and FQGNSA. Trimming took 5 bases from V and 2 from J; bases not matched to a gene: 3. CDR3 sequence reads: CASSVDRAGNTIYF. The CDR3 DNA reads TGTGCCAGCAGCGTCGACAGGGCTGGAAACACCATATATTTT.

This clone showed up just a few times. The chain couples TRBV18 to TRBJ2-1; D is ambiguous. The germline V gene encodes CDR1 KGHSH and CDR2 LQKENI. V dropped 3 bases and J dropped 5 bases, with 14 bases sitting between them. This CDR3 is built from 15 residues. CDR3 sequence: CASSPGQTHNNEQFF. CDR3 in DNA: TGTGCCAGCTCACCGGGCCAAACCCACAACAATGAGCAGTTCTTC. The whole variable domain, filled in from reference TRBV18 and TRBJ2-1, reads NAGVMQNPRHLVRRRGQEARLRCSPMKGHSHVYWYRQLPEEGLKFMVYLQKENIIDESGMPKERFSAEFPKEGPSILRIQQVVRGDSAAYFCASSPGQTHNNEQFFGPGTRLTVL.

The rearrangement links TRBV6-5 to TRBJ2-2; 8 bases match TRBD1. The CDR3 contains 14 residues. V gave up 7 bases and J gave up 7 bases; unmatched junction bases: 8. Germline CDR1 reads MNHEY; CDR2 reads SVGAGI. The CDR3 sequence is CASTGGVKSGELFF. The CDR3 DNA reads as TGTGCCAGCACAGGGGGCGTGAAAAGCGGGGAGCTGTTTTTT.

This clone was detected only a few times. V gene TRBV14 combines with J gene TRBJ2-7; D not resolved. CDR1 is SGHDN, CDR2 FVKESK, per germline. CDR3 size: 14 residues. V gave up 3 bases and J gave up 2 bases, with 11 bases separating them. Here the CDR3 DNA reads TGTGCCAGCAGCCAGGGCAGGTGGCCCTACGAGCAGTACTTC. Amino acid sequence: CASSQGRWPYEQYF.

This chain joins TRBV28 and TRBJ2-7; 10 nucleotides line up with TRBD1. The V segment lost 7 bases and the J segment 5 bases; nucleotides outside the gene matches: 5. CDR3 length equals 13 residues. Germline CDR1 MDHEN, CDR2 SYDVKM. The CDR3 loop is CASTPGQGDEQYF. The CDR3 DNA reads TGTGCCAGCACCCCTGGACAGGGGGACGAGCAGTACTTC.

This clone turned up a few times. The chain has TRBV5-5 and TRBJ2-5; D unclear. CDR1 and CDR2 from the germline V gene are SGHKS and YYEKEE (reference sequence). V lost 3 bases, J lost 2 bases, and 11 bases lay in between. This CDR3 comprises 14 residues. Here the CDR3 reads CASSSISRQETQYF. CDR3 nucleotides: TGTGCCAGCAGCTCAATCTCTAGACAAGAGACCCAGTACTTC.

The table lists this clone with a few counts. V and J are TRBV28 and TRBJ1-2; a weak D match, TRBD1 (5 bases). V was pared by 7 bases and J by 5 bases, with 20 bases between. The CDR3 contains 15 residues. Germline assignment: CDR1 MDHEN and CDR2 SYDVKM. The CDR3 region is CASNPTLGQQYGYTF. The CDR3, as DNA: TGTGCCAGCAACCCAACGCTTGGACAACAATATGGCTACACCTTC.

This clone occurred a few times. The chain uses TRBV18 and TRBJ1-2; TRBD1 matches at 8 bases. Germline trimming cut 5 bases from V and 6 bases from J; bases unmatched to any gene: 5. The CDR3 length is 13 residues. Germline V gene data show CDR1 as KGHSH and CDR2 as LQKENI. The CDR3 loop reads CASSTTGENGYTF. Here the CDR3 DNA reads TGTGCCAGCTCAACGACAGGGGAGAATGGCTACACCTTC. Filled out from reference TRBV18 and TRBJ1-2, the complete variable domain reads NAGVMQNPRHLVRRRGQEARLRCSPMKGHSHVYWYRQLPEEGLKFMVYLQKENIIDESGMPKERFSAEFPKEGPSILRIQQVVRGDSAAYFCASSTTGENGYTFGSGTRLTVV.

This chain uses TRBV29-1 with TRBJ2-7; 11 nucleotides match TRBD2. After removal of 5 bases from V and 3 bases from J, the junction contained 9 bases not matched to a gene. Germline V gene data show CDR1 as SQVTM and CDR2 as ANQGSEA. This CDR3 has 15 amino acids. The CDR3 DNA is TGCAGCGTTATAAGTCTAGCGGGAGGAAACTACGAGCAGTACTTC. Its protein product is CSVISLAGGNYEQYF.

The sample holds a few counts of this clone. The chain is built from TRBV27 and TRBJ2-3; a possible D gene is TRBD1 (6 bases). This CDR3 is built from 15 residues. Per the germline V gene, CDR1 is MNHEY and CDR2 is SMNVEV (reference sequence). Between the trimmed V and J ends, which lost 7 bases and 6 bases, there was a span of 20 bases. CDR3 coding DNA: TGTGCCAGCACCCAATGGGGGCCAGTCGCGGATACGCAGTATTTT. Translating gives CASTQWGPVADTQYF.

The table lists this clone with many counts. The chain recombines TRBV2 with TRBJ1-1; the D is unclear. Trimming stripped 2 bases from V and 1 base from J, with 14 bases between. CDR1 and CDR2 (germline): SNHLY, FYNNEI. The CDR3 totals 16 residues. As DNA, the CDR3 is TGTGCCAGCAGTGAAAGCTTTAGCGAGGGGAACACTGAAGCTTTCTTT. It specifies CASSESFSEGNTEAFF.

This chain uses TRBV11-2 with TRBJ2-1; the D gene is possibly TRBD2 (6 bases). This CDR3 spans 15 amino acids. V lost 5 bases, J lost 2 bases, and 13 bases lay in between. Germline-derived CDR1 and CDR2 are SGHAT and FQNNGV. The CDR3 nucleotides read TGTGCCAGCAGCCTTCTAGCGACCCCCTACAATGAGCAGTTCTTC. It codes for CASSLLATPYNEQFF.

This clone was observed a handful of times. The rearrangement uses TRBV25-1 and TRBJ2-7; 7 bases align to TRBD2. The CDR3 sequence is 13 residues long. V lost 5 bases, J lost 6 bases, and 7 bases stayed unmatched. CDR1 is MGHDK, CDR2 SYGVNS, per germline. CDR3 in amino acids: CASSFGGVREQYF. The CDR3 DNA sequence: TGTGCCAGCAGTTTTGGGGGGGTGCGCGAGCAGTACTTC.

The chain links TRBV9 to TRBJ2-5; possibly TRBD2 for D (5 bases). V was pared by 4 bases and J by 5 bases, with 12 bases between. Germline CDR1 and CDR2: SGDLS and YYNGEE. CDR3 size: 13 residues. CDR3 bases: TGTGCCAGCAGCTCACGGGGTCAGGAGACCCAGTACTTC. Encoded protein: CASSSRGQETQYF.

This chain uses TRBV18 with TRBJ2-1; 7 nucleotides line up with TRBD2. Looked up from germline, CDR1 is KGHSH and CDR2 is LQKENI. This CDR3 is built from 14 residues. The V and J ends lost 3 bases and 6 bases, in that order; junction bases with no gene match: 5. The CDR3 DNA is TGTGCCAGCTCACCGGGGGGGTTCGGCAATGAGCAGTTCTTC. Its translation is CASSPGGFGNEQFF.

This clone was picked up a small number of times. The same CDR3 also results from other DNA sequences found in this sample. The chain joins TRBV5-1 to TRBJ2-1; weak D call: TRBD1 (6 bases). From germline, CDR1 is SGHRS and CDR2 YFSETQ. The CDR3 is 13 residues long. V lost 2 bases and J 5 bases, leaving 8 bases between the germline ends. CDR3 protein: CASSLGQHNEQFF. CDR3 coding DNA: TGCGCCAGCAGCTTAGGACAGCACAATGAGCAGTTCTTC.

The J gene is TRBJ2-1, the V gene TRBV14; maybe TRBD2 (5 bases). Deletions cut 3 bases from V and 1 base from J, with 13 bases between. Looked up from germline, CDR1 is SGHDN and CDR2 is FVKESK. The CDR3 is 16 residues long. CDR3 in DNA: TGTGCCAGCAGCCACCTACTAGTCGGGTCCTACAATGAGCAGTTCTTC. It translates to CASSHLLVGSYNEQFF.

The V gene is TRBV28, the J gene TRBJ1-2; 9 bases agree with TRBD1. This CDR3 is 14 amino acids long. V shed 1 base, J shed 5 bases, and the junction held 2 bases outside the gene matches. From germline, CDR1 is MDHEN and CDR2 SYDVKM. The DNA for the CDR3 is TGTGCCAGCAGTTTATTCGGACAGGGGTATGGCTACACCTTC. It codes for CASSLFGQGYGYTF.

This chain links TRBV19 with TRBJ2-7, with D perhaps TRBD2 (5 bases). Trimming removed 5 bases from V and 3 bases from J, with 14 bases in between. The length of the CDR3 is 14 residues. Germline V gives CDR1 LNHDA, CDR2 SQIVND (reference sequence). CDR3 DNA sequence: TGTGCCAGTAGTCATGGGTGGAGGAGCTACGAGCAGTACTTC. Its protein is CASSHGWRSYEQYF.

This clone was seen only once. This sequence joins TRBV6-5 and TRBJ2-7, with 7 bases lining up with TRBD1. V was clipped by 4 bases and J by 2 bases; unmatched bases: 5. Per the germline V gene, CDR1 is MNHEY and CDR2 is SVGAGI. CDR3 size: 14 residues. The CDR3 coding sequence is TGTGCCAGCAGTTCGACAGGGCGAACCTACGAGCAGTACTTC. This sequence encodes CASSSTGRTYEQYF.

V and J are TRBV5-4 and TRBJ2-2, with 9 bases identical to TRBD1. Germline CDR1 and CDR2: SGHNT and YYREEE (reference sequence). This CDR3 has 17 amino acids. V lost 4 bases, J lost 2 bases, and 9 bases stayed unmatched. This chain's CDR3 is CASSRLGQGTNTGELFF. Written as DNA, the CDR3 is TGTGCCAGCAGCCGGCTAGGACAGGGGACTAACACCGGGGAGCTGTTTTTT.

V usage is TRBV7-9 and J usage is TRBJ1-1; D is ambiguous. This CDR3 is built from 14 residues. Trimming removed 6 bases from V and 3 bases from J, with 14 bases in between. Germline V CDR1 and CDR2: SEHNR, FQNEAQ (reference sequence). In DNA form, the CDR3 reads TGTGCCAGCAGTCAGAATCAATTGGACACTGAAGCTTTCTTT. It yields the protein CASSQNQLDTEAFF. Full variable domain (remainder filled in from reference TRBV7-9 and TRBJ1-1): DTGVSQNPRHKITKRGQNVTFRCDPISEHNRLYWYRQTLGQGPEFLTYFQNEAQLEKSRLLSDRFSAERPKGSFSTLEIQRTEQGDSAMYLCASSQNQLDTEAFFGQGTRLTVV.

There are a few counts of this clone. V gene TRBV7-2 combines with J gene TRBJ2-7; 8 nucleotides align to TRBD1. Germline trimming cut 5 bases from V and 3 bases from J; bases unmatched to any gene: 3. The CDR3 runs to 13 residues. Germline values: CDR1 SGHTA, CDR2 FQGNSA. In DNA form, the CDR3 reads TGTGCCAGCAGCCCAGGGGGCCTCTACGAGCAGTACTTC. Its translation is CASSPGGLYEQYF.

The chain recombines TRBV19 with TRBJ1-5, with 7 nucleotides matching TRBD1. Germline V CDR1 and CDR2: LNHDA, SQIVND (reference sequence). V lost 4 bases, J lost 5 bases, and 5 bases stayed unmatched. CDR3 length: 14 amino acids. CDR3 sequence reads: CASSTGQFDQPQHF. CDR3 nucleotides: TGTGCCAGTAGTACGGGACAGTTTGATCAGCCCCAGCATTTT.

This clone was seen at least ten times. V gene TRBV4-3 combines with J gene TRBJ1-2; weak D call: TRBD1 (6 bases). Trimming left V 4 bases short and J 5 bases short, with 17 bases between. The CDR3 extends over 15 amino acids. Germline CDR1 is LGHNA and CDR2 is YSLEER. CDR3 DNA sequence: TGCGCCAGCAGCCCCCAGGGCAACCAGGGGTATGGCTACACCTTC. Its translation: CASSPQGNQGYGYTF.

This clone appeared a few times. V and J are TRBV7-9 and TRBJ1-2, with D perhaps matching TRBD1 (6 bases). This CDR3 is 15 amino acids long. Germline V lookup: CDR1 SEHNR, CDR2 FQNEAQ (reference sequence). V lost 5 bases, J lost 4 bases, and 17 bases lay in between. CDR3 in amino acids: CASSRGPGESYGYTF. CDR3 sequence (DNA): TGTGCCAGCAGCCGTGGCCCAGGGGAAAGCTATGGCTACACCTTC.

The CDR3 sequence: CASALRSGRATDTQYF. CDR3 sequence (DNA): TGTGCCAGCGCTCTCCGCAGCGGGCGCGCCACAGATACGCAGTATTTT. This chain uses TRBV5-8 with TRBJ2-3, with D possibly TRBD2 on 6 matching bases. This CDR3 contains 16 residues. CDR1 SGHTS and CDR2 YDEGEE come from the germline V gene. Trimming removed 7 bases at V and 2 bases at J, with 20 bases between.

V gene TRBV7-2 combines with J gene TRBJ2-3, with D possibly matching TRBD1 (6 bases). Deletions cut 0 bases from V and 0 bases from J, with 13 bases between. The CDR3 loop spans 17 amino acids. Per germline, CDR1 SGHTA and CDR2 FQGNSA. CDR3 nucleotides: TGTGCCAGCAGCTTAGCGCTAGCAGGGGCTAGCACAGATACGCAGTATTTT. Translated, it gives CASSLALAGASTDTQYF.